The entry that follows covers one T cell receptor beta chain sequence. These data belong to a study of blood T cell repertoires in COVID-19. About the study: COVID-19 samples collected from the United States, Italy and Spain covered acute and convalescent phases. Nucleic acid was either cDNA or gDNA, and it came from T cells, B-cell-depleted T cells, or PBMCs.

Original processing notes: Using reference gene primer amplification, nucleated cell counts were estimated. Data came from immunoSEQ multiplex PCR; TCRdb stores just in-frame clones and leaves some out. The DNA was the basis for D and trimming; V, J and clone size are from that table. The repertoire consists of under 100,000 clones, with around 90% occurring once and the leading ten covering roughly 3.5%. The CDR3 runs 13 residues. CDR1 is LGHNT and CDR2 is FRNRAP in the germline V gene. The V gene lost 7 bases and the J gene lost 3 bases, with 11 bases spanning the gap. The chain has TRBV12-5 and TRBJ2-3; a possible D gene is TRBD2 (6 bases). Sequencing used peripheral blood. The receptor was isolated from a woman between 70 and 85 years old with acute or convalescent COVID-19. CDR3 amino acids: CASALGGTDTQYF. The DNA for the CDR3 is TGTGCTAGTGCCCTGGGGGGTACAGATACGCAGTATTTT.